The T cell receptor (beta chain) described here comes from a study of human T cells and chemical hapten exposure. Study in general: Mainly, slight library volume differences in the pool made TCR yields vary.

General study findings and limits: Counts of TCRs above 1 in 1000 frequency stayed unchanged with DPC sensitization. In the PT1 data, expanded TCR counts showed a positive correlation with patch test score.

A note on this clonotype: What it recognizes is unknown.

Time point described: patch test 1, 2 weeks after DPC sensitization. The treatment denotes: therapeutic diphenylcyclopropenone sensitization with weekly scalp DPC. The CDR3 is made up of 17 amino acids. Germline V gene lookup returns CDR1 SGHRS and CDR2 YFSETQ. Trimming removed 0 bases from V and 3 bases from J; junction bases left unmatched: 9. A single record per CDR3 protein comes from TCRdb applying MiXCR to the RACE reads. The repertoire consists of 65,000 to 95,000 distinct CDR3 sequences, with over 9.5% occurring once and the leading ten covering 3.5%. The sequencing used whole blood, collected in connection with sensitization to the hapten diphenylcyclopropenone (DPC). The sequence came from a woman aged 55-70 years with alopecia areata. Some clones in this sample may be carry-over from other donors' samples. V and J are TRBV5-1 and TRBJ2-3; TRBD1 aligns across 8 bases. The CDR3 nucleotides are TGCGCCAGCAGCTTGGGGCAGGGGGCTAGTACGACAGATACGCAGTATTTT. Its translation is CASSLGQGASTTDTQYF. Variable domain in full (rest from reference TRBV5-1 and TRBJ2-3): KAGVTQTPRYLIKTRGQQVTLSCSPISGHRSVSWYQQTPGQGLQFLFEYFSETQRNKGNFPGRFSGRQFSNSRSEMNVSTLELGDSALYLCASSLGQGASTTDTQYFGPGTRLTVL.